This T cell receptor beta chain was retrieved from a study of cytomegalovirus exposure and HLA in healthy donors. Sequenced by immunoSEQ multiplex PCR; TCRdb stores in-frame clones only, minus some. The profile covers more than 95,000 clones, with roughly nine tenths appearing a single time and roughly 2% taken by the ten largest. V dropped 5 bases and J dropped 7 bases, with 15 bases sitting between them. This CDR3 contains 13 residues. Germline loops: CDR1 GTSNPN, CDR2 SVGIG (reference sequence). This clone was recorded a few times. The sequence was obtained from a woman between 18 and 29 years old in good health and CMV-seronegative. J is TRBJ1-5 and V is TRBV30, with D possibly matching TRBD1 (5 bases). The sequenced sample was PBMCs. The CDR3 nucleotides read TGTGCCTGGTCCGGCCAGGGTGGACAGCCCCAGCATTTT. Protein: CAWSGQGGQPQHF.